The 21 T cell receptor beta chains below all came from one sample that was sequenced in a study of post-analysis software for immune sequencing data. Unique molecular identifiers featured in each of the TCR beta cDNA libraries. From the PCR reads, TCRdb called clonotypes with MiXCR, one entry per CDR3 protein. The sample shows 700,000 to 800,000 distinct CDR3 sequences, roughly 27% of them seen only once. Antigens for these TCRs are unknown. Study outcomes and limitations: Five TRBV segments, including TRBV5-6, TRBV5-1 and TRBV20-1, were more frequent in patients than controls.

Sequencing input: blood. All receptors come from a girl between 10 and 17 years old with multiple sclerosis.

The chain recombines TRBV25-1 with TRBJ2-7, with a tentative D call TRBD1 (5 bases). CDR1 is MGHDK, CDR2 SYGVNS, per germline. V gave up 4 bases and J gave up 4 bases, with 14 bases separating them. The CDR3 is 14 amino acids. The CDR3 DNA is TGTGCCAGCAGTGCTTTAGGGCAGGGTTACGAGCAGTACTTC. Its protein product is CASSALGQGYEQYF.

This clonotype came up a few times. The V gene is TRBV10-3, the J gene TRBJ2-7, with no clear D. V lost 3 bases to trimming and J lost 8 bases, with 11 bases between them. Germline CDR1 and CDR2: ENHRY and SYGVKD. The CDR3 has 12 amino acids. Here the CDR3 reads CAISDITAKQYF. The CDR3 nucleotides are TGTGCCATCAGTGATATTACAGCGAAGCAGTACTTC.

This clonotype was counted only a few times. This chain connects TRBV5-1 to TRBJ2-5, with TRBD1 matching 10 bases. Germline trimming cut 2 bases from V and 4 bases from J; bases unmatched to any gene: 5. Germline CDR1 SGHRS, CDR2 YFSETQ. This CDR3 region has 15 residues. The CDR3 reads CASSFQRDRGETQYF. In nucleotides, the CDR3 is TGCGCCAGCAGCTTTCAGCGGGACAGGGGAGAGACCCAGTACTTC.

This clonotype has a handful of counts. This chain connects TRBV20-1 to TRBJ2-1; D ambiguous. This CDR3 is 15 amino acids long. The V gene's germline CDR1 is DFQATT and CDR2 SNEGSKA (reference sequence). V gave up 0 bases and J gave up 8 bases, with 17 bases separating them. The CDR3 protein is CSARDALHGRYEQFF. CDR3 DNA sequence: TGCAGTGCTAGAGATGCCCTCCACGGAAGGTATGAGCAGTTCTTC.

This clonotype has more than one count but fewer than ten. The CDR3 reads CASSGNRGPYEQYF. CDR3 coding DNA: TGTGCCAGCAGCGGGAACAGGGGCCCCTACGAGCAGTACTTC. The chain joins TRBV7-2 to TRBJ2-7; 7 bases map to TRBD1. Germline CDR1 is SGHTA and CDR2 is FQGNSA. Trimming cost V 5 bases and J 2 bases; bases outside gene matches: 6. CDR3 length: 14 amino acids. Full variable domain (outside the CDR3, taken from reference TRBV7-2 and TRBJ2-7): GAGVSQSPSNKVTEKGKDVELRCDPISGHTALYWYRQSLGQGLEFLIYFQGNSAPDKSGLPSDRFSAERTGGSVSTLTIQRTQQEDSAVYLCASSGNRGPYEQYFGPGTRLTVT.

Concerning this clonotype itself: Since no conserved phenylalanine or tryptophan closes the CDR3, a read error is the likely cause. The chain is built from TRBV20-1 and TRBJ2-2, with D uncertain. Looked up from germline, CDR1 is DFQATT and CDR2 is SNEGSKA (reference sequence). The CDR3 runs 14 residues. Trimming pared 2 bases from V and 4 bases from J, leaving 11 bases between. CDR3 sequence (DNA): TGCAGTGCTAGAAGTGGAATGGGCACCGGGGAGCTGTTTGTT. Residues: CSARSGMGTGELFV.

The gene calls are TRBV7-2 and TRBJ1-1; weak D call: TRBD1 (6 bases). This CDR3 contains 16 residues. Trimming removed 4 bases at V and 5 bases at J, with 20 bases between. Germline V gene data show CDR1 as SGHTA and CDR2 as FQGNSA. CDR3 nucleotides: TGTGCCAGCAGCTCGACAATACAGGGATGGAGTACTGAAGCTTTCTTT. Translating gives CASSSTIQGWSTEAFF.

The chain joins TRBV20-1 to TRBJ2-1; 8 bases match TRBD1. The CDR3 length is 10 residues. Looked up from germline, CDR1 is DFQATT and CDR2 is SNEGSKA (reference sequence). V shed 5 bases and J 10 bases; nucleotides not matched to a gene: 1. The CDR3, as DNA: TGCAGTGCTGACAGGGGAGAGCAGTTCTTC. The encoded protein is CSADRGEQFF.

The rearrangement joins TRBV5-1 to TRBJ2-1, with D possibly matching TRBD2 (5 bases). Trimming pared 4 bases from V and 7 bases from J, leaving 15 bases between. CDR3 length: 14 amino acids. CDR1 SGHRS and CDR2 YFSETQ come from the germline V gene. CDR3 DNA sequence: TGCGCCAGCAGCCCCACTACGACGGGGAATGAGCAGTTCTTC. This translates into CASSPTTTGNEQFF.

This clonotype was seen more than once but under ten times. V gene TRBV7-2 combines with J gene TRBJ2-1; TRBD1 aligns across 7 bases. Germline CDR1 and CDR2: SGHTA and FQGNSA. J gave up 10 bases and V 7 bases, and 13 bases lay outside the gene matches. The CDR3 has 14 residues. CDR3 in amino acids: CASISRDSEQEQFF. In DNA form, the CDR3 reads TGTGCCAGCATAAGTCGGGACAGCGAGCAGGAGCAGTTCTTC.

The sample holds many counts of this clonotype. This chain links TRBV5-5 with TRBJ2-5, with D possibly being TRBD1 (6 bases). The V end was cut by 5 bases, the J end by 3 bases, with 11 bases between. Per the germline V gene, CDR1 is SGHKS and CDR2 is YYEKEE (reference sequence). CDR3 length equals 13 residues. CDR3 in DNA: TGTGCCAGCAGATACGCAGGGGAAGAGACCCAGTACTTC. Translation: CASRYAGEETQYF.

J is TRBJ2-5 and V is TRBV10-2; 9 bases line up with TRBD2. The CDR3 totals 13 residues. With V trimmed by 9 bases and J by 4 bases, 6 bases remained unmatched. Germline-derived CDR1 and CDR2 are WSHSY and SAAADI. The CDR3 region has the DNA TGCGCCAGTGGCGGGGGGGAGGGAGAGACCCAGTACTTC. Its protein product is CASGGGEGETQYF.

The chain employs TRBV19 and TRBJ2-3; tentatively, D is TRBD1 or TRBD2 (5 bases each). The ends were cut back, 0 bases at V and 8 bases at J, with 12 bases in the middle. The length of the CDR3 is 14 residues. Per the germline V gene, CDR1 is LNHDA and CDR2 is SQIVND (reference sequence). The CDR3 is CASSIDPPGSTQYF. CDR3 sequence (DNA): TGTGCCAGTAGTATAGATCCCCCAGGGAGTACGCAGTATTTT. Full variable domain (rest looked up from reference TRBV19 and TRBJ2-3): DGGITQSPKYLFRKEGQNVTLSCEQNLNHDAMYWYRQDPGQGLRLIYYSQIVNDFQKGDIAEGYSVSREKKESFPLTVTSAQKNPTAFYLCASSIDPPGSTQYFGPGTRLTVL.

The chain couples TRBV5-1 to TRBJ2-4; D is perhaps TRBD1 (5 bases). V lost 5 bases and J 2 bases, leaving 14 bases between the germline ends. Germline-derived CDR1 and CDR2 are SGHRS and YFSETQ. The CDR3 is 15 amino acids. The CDR3 spells CASRRGKATKNIQYF. The CDR3 bases are TGCGCCAGCAGAAGGGGTAAAGCTACCAAAAACATTCAGTACTTC.

In its sample, this clonotype was seen a few times. This chain uses TRBV28 with TRBJ2-7; weak D call: TRBD2 (6 bases). Germline V gives CDR1 MDHEN, CDR2 SYDVKM. The CDR3 sequence is 13 residues long. Trimming took off 7 bases at V and 3 bases at J, with 13 bases between the two ends. The CDR3 DNA sequence: TGTGCCAGCACGGGGACTCCAGACTACGAGCAGTACTTC. This gives the protein CASTGTPDYEQYF.

The chain links TRBV20-1 to TRBJ2-5, with 9 bases lining up with TRBD2. The J call is doubtful: the DNA matches TRBJ2-1 better. Germline V gene sequence: CDR1 DFQATT, CDR2 SNEGSKA (reference sequence). The CDR3 is 17 residues long. The CDR3 DNA follows: TGCAGTGCTCAAGACTATGCCGAGACTAGCGGCCAAGAGACCCAGTTCTTC. Translated: CSAQDYAETSGQETQFF.

The chain joins TRBV18 to TRBJ2-3; D is unresolved. The CDR3 covers 16 residues. CDR1 KGHSH and CDR2 LQKENI come from the germline V gene. V gave up 1 base and J gave up 2 bases, with 13 bases separating them. The DNA for the CDR3 is TGTGCCAGCTCACCACTCAACGCCCGAATCACAGATACGCAGTATTTT. Amino acids: CASSPLNARITDTQYF. Using reference TRBV18 and TRBJ2-3 for the parts outside the CDR3, the full variable domain is NAGVMQNPRHLVRRRGQEARLRCSPMKGHSHVYWYRQLPEEGLKFMVYLQKENIIDESGMPKERFSAEFPKEGPSILRIQQVVRGDSAAYFCASSPLNARITDTQYFGPGTRLTVL.

In this sample, this clonotype turned up many times. J is TRBJ2-7 and V is TRBV6-6; 10 nucleotides match TRBD2. Losses at the gene ends were 0 bases for V and 3 bases for J; bases not matched to a gene: 8. Germline lookup yields CDR1 MNHNY and CDR2 SVGAGI (reference sequence). The CDR3 loop spans 17 amino acids. CDR3 sequence (DNA): TGTGCCAGCAGTTACTCAGGGCTAGCGGGAGTTTACTACGAGCAGTACTTC. It specifies CASSYSGLAGVYYEQYF.

The chain has TRBV28 and TRBJ2-3; tentatively, D is TRBD2 (6 bases). Per the germline V gene, CDR1 is MDHEN and CDR2 is SYDVKM. The CDR3 totals 15 residues. Deletions cut 5 bases from V and 3 bases from J, with 15 bases between. CDR3 residues: CASSQEGELTDTQYF. The CDR3 bases are TGTGCCAGCAGTCAGGAGGGCGAGTTAACAGATACGCAGTATTTT.

This clonotype was recorded a few times. J is TRBJ2-3 and V is TRBV3-1; D unresolved. V was shortened by 8 bases and J by 6 bases, with 9 bases between the two germline ends. Germline V gene data show CDR1 as LGHDT and CDR2 as YNNKEL (reference sequence). This CDR3 region has 11 residues. CDR3 region: CASQDMDTQYF. The DNA of the CDR3 is TGTGCCAGCCAAGACATGGATACGCAGTATTTT.

This chain connects TRBV29-1 to TRBJ2-7, with 7 bases identical to TRBD2. CDR1 and CDR2 from the germline V gene are SQVTM and ANQGSEA. The CDR3 runs 15 residues. V was pared by 4 bases and J by 1 base, with 10 bases of the junction left unmatched. The CDR3 spells CSVGTASGTSYEQYF. CDR3 bases: TGCAGCGTTGGAACAGCTAGCGGTACTTCCTACGAGCAGTACTTC.